This T cell receptor beta chain is from a study of early T cells in non-severe SARS-CoV-2 infection. At the level of the study: The sequenced material was bulk RNA from unsorted whole blood, and its chains were unpaired. Study-wide results and limits: Private and CD4 specificities were missed by VDJdb matching, which favored anti-spike CD8 responses.

Regarding this clonotype: No antigen is known for it.

Unique molecular identifier tags were affixed to discrete cDNA molecules. From the 5' RACE reads, TCRdb called clonotypes with MiXCR, one entry per CDR3 protein. The sample lists tens of thousands of distinct CDR3 sequences, 5.6% occurring once. The V gene's germline CDR1 is SGHRS and CDR2 YFSETQ. The ends lost 4 bases at V and 2 bases at J; junction bases unmatched: 6. The CDR3 sequence is 15 residues long. This TCR derives from an adult who was a healthcare worker with PCR-confirmed SARS-CoV-2 infection or an uninfected control (not recorded which). The rearrangement joins TRBV5-1 to TRBJ2-7; 10 nucleotides align to TRBD1. The sample comprised whole blood. The CDR3 DNA is TGCGCCAGCAGCCCGCGACAGGGGGCCGCCTACGAGCAGTACTTC. The encoded protein is CASSPRQGAAYEQYF.